These T cell receptor beta chains were read from a single sample in a study of T cells in Graves' hyperthyroidism and ophthalmopathy. Each CDR3 protein is one row after TCRdb ran MiXCR on the multiplex PCR reads. Of approximately 49,000 distinct CDR3 sequences listed, about 54% are singletons. Specimen: peripheral blood or thyroid tissue (not recorded which). The receptor source for this set is a man between 18 and 35 years old with Graves' hyperthyroidism. Each CDR3 is given with its conserved first and last residue. The order of the fields is D gene, J gene, clone size, V gene, CDR3 DNA, CDR3 protein. A D gene is named only where the DNA matches it firmly. Size tells how often a clone was seen (once, few, many) or the class of an expanded clone, and some rows leave it out.

>NA|TRBJ2-2|many|TRBV19
TGTGCCAGTACCCATAGCGGTGGCACCGGGGAGCTGTTTTTT
CASTHSGGTGELFF
>NA|TRBJ2-7|NA|TRBV20-1
TGCAGTGCCGTGGTCGACGAGCAGTACTTC
CSAVVDEQYF
>NA|TRBJ2-6|NA|TRBV9
TGTGCCAGCAGCGTAGAACCACAGGGGGCCAACGTCCTGACTTTC
CASSVEPQGANVLTF
>NA|TRBJ2-2|NA|TRBV29-1
NA
CSVRPGTSGGSEQYFGPGAGELFF
>TRBD1|TRBJ1-1|NA|TRBV10-2
TGTGCCAGCAGACCCTTGGGACAGGCTCCTGAAGCTTTCTTT
CASRPLGQAPEAFF
>NA|TRBJ1-1|once|TRBV20-1
TGCAGTGCTAGCTTACAGGAAGCTTTCTTT
CSASLQEAFF
>NA|TRBJ2-7|many|TRBV2
TGTGCCAGCAGTGGAAACTACGAGCAGTACTTC
CASSGNYEQYF
>TRBD1|TRBJ1-6|NA|TRBV6-5
TGTGCCAGCAGTTACTCGGACAGGAGGTCACCCCTCCACTTT
CASSYSDRRSPLHF
>TRBD2|TRBJ2-7|NA|TRBV6-5
TGTGCCAGCAGCATCCTAGCGGCGGGAGAGCAGTACTTC
CASSILAAGEQYF
>TRBD2|TRBJ2-5|NA|TRBV29-1
TGCAGCGTGAGGCCCGGGACTAGCGGGGGCGTAGAGACCCAGTACTTC
CSVRPGTSGGVETQYF
>NA|TRBJ2-5|NA|TRBV25-1
TGTGCCAGCCAAGCCCAGGAGACCCAGTACTTC
CASQAQETQYF
>NA|TRBJ2-5|NA|TRBV15
TGTGCCACCAGCAGAGAGGGACGGGAGACCCAGTACTTC
CATSREGRETQYF
>NA|TRBJ1-2|NA|TRBV24-1
TGTGCCACCAGCCCAAGGGATTATAGGGGCTACACCTTC
CATSPRDYRGYTF
>TRBD1|TRBJ1-2|NA|TRBV14
TGTGCCAGCAGCCGGGACAGGGGAATTTATGGCCACACCTTC
CASSRDRGIYGHTF
>NA|TRBJ2-5|NA|TRBV20-1
TGCAGTGGGGCGGGGCAGGAGACCCAGTACTTC
CSGAGQETQYF
>NA|TRBJ2-5|NA|TRBV4-1
TGCGCCAGCAGCCAAAGCGCCGGGTTTCGTGAGACCCAGTACTTC
CASSQSAGFRETQYF
>NA|TRBJ2-7|NA|TRBV5-6
TGTGCCAGCTTGGCCGTAGGGAATTCCTACGAGCAGTACTTC
CASLAVGNSYEQYF
>NA|TRBJ2-7|NA|TRBV29-1
TGCAGCGTTACTCCTGGTGGAATCTCCGAGCAGTACTTC
CSVTPGGISEQYF
>TRBD1|TRBJ1-5|NA|TRBV29-1
TGCAGCGTTGCGGAGGGGACAGGGGATCAGCCCCAGCATTTT
CSVAEGTGDQPQHF
>NA|TRBJ2-5|many|TRBV14
TGTGCCAGCAGCTCAGAGTGGGGTCCGGAGACCCAGTACTTC
CASSSEWGPETQYF
>TRBD1|TRBJ1-5|NA|TRBV2
TGTGCCAGCAGGCGTGGACAGGCTCAGCCCCAGCATTTT
CASRRGQAQPQHF
>TRBD1|TRBJ2-1|many|TRBV20-1
TGCAGTGCGGCTGACAGGGTAGTCTATGAGCAGTTCTTC
CSAADRVVYEQFF
>TRBD1|TRBJ1-1|NA|TRBV2
TGTGCCAGACGCCGGACAGGGAACACTGAAGCTTTCTTT
CARRRTGNTEAFF
>NA|TRBJ1-5|NA|TRBV20-1
TGCAGTGCCTGGAGCCGCGAGCTTAATAGCAATCAGCCCCAGCATTTT
CSAWSRELNSNQPQHF
>NA|TRBJ2-5|many|TRBV7-8
TGTGCCAGCAGCTTAAGTTGGACAGAGACCCAGTACTTC
CASSLSWTETQYF
>TRBD1|TRBJ1-1|NA|TRBV5-1
TGCGCCAGCAGCTTGGACAGGGGCTACGACACTGAAGCTTTCTTT
CASSLDRGYDTEAFF
>TRBD1|TRBJ2-7|NA|TRBV15
TGTGCCACCAGCAGTCCGGGACAGGGGTCCTACGAGCAGTACTTC
CATSSPGQGSYEQYF
>TRBD2|TRBJ2-7|many|TRBV7-6
TGTGCCAGCAGCGTGGGCTGGGGACTAGCGTACGAGCAGTACTTC
CASSVGWGLAYEQYF
>TRBD1|TRBJ1-2|NA|TRBV7-2
TGTGCCAGCAGCTTAAGACAGGGTGACGGCTACACCTTC
CASSLRQGDGYTF
>NA|TRBJ2-5|many|TRBV2
TGTGCCAGCAGACAGGGTCAAGAGACCCAGTACTTC
CASRQGQETQYF
>NA|TRBJ2-6|NA|TRBV9
TGTGCCAGCAGCCAGAATTCTGGGGCCAACGTCCTGACTTTC
CASSQNSGANVLTF
>TRBD1|TRBJ2-7|NA|TRBV5-1
TGCGCCAGCAGCACCTCCGGGACAGGGATGTACGAGCAGTACTTC
CASSTSGTGMYEQYF
>NA|TRBJ2-7|many|TRBV6-1
TGTGCCAGCAGTGATCCGGGGAGGCCGAGGGGGGACGAGCAGTACTTC
CASSDPGRPRGDEQYF